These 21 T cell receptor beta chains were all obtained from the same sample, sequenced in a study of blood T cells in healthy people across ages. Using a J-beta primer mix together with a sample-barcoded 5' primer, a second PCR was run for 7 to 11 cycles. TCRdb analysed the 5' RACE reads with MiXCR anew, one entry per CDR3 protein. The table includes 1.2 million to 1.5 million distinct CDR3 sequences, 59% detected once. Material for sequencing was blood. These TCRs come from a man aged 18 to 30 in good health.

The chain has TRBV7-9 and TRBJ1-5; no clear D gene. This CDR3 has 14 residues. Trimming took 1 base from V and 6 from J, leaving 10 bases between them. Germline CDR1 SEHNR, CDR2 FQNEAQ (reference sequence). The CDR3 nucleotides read TGTGCCAGCAGCTTAGGGTCTGGGATTCAGCCCCAGCATTTT. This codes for CASSLGSGIQPQHF.

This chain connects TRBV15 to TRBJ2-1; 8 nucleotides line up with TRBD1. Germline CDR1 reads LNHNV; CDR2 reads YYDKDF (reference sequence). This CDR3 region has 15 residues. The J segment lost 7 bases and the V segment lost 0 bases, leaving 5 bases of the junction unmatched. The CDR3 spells CATSRDLDRANEQFF. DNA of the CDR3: TGTGCCACCAGCAGAGATCTGGACAGGGCTAATGAGCAGTTCTTC.

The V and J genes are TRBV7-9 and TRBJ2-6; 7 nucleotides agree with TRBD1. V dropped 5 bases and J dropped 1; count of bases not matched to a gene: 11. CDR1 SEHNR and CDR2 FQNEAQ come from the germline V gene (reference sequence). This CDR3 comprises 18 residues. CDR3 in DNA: TGTGCCAGCAGCCCCCAAGGGACAGCCCTATCTGGGGCCAACGTCCTGACTTTC. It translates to CASSPQGTALSGANVLTF.

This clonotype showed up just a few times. CDR3: CASSPGHRYEQYF. CDR3 sequence (DNA): TGTGCCAGCAGTCCGGGACACCGCTACGAGCAGTACTTC. This sequence joins TRBV14 and TRBJ2-7; perhaps TRBD1 as D (6 bases). V lost 6 bases and J lost 3, with 12 bases in between. Per germline, CDR1 SGHDN and CDR2 FVKESK. The CDR3 sequence is 13 residues long.

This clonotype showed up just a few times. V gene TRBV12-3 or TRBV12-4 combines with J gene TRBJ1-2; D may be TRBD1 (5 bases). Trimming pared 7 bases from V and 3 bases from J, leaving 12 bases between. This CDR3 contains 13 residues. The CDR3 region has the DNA TGTGCCAGCAAACCGAGGGGTTACTATGGCTACACCTTC. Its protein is CASKPRGYYGYTF.

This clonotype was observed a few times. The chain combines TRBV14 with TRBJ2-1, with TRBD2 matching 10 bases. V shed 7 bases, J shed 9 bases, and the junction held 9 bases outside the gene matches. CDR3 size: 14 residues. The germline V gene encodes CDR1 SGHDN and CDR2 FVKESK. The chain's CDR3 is CASNELAGPPEQFF. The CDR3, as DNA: TGTGCCAGCAACGAACTAGCGGGGCCACCTGAGCAGTTCTTC.

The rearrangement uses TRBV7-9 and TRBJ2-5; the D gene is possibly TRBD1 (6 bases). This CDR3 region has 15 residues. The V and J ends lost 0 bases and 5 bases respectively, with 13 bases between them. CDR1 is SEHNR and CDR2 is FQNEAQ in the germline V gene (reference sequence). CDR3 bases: TGTGCCAGCAGCTTAGCGAAGGGGGTCGGCGAGACCCAGTACTTC. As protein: CASSLAKGVGETQYF.

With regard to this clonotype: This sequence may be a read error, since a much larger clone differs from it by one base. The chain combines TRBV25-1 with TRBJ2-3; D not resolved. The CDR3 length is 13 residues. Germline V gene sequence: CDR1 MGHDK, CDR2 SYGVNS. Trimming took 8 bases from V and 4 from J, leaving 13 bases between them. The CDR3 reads CASRPTVSDTQYF. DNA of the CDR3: TGTGCCAGCCGCCCTACGGTCTCAGATACGCAGTATTTT.

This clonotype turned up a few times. The CDR3 nucleotides read TGTGCCAGCAGCCGAGATGGGCCTTACCTCGCAGATACGCAGTATTTT. Protein product: CASSRDGPYLADTQYF. The chain is built from TRBV14 and TRBJ2-3, with D unresolved. Germline lookup yields CDR1 SGHDN and CDR2 FVKESK. The CDR3 runs to 16 residues. V was pared by 4 bases and J by 4 bases, with 18 bases between. The complete variable domain, with remaining parts taken from reference TRBV14 and TRBJ2-3, reads EAGVTQFPSHSVIEKGQTVTLRCDPISGHDNLYWYRRVMGKEIKFLLHFVKESKQDESGMPNNRFLAERTGGTYSTLKVQPAELEDSGVYFCASSRDGPYLADTQYFGPGTRLTVL.

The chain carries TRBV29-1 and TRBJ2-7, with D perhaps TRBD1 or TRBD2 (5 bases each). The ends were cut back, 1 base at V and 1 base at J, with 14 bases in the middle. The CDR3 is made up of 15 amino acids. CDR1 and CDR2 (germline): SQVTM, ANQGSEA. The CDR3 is CSVEGYRGRSYEQYF. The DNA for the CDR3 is TGCAGCGTTGAAGGTTATCGGGGCAGATCCTACGAGCAGTACTTC.

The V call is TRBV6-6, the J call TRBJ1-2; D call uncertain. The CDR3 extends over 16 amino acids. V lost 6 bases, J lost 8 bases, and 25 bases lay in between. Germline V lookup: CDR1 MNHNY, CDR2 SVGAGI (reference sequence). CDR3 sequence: CASRRYGRQAESGYTF. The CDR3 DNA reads TGTGCCAGCAGACGGTACGGTCGACAAGCGGAATCCGGCTACACCTTC.

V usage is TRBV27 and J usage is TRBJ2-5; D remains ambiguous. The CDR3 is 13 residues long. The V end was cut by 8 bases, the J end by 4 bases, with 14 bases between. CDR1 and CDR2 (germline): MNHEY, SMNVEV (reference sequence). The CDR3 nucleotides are TGTGCCAGCGGGCCGACTGAAGTAGAGACCCAGTACTTC. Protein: CASGPTEVETQYF.

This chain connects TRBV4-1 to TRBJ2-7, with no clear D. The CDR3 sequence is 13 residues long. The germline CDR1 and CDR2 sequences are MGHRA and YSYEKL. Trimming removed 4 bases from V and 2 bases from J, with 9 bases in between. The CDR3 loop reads CASSPSLPYEQYF. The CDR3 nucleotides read TGCGCCAGCAGCCCGTCTTTACCCTACGAGCAGTACTTC.

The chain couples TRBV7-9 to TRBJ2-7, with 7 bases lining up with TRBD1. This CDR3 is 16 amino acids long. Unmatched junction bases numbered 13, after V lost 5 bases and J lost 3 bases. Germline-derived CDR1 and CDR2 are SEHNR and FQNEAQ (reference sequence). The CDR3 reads CASSNGVRAGGYEQYF. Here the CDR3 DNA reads TGTGCCAGCAGCAATGGTGTTAGGGCAGGGGGCTACGAGCAGTACTTC.

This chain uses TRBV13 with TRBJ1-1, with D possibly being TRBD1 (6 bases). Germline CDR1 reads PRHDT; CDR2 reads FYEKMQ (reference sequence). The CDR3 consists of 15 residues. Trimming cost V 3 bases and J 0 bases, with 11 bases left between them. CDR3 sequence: CASSFRGRMNTEAFF. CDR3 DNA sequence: TGTGCCAGCAGCTTCAGGGGCCGGATGAACACTGAAGCTTTCTTT.

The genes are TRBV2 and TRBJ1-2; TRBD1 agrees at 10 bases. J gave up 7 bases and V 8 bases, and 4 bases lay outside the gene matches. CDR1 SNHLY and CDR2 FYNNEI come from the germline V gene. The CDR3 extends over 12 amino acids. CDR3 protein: CASGGTGAGYTF. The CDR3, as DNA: TGTGCCAGCGGGGGGACAGGGGCTGGCTACACCTTC.

The CDR3, as DNA: TGTGCCAGCAGTCGACGGGTAGGGGAAGGACACAATGAGCAGTTCTTC. Encoded protein: CASSRRVGEGHNEQFF. The rearrangement links TRBV6-6 to TRBJ2-1, with D tentatively TRBD1 (5 bases). The V end lost 5 bases, the J end lost 5 bases, and 19 bases lay between the germline ends. This CDR3 is built from 16 residues. CDR1 is MNHNY, CDR2 SVGAGI, per germline (reference sequence).

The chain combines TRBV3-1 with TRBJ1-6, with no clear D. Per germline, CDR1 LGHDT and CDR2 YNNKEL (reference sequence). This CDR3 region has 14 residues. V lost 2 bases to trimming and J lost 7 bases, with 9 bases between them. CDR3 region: CASSQPGRNSPLHF. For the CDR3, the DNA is TGTGCCAGCAGCCAACCAGGACGGAATTCACCCCTCCACTTT. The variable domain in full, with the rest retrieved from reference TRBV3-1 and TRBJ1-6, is DTAVSQTPKYLVTQMGNDKSIKCEQNLGHDTMYWYKQDSKKFLKIMFSYNNKELIINETVPNRFSPKSPDKAHLNLHINSLELGDSAVYFCASSQPGRNSPLHFGNGTRLTVT.

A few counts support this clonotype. The CDR3 DNA reads as TGCAGCGTTGTAAGCCAGGGGAGCTCCTACGAGCAGTACTTC. This sequence encodes CSVVSQGSSYEQYF. This chain uses TRBV29-1 with TRBJ2-7; perhaps TRBD1 as D (6 bases). Looked up from germline, CDR1 is SQVTM and CDR2 is ANQGSEA. V lost 4 bases and J 0 bases, leaving 13 bases between the germline ends. The CDR3 totals 14 residues.

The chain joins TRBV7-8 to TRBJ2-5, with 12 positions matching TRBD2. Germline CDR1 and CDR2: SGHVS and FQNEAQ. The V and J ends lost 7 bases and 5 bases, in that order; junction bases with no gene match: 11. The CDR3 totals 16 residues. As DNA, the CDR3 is TGTGCCAGCACCCAGGCTAGCGGGGGGGCCCTTGAGACCCAGTACTTC. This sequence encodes CASTQASGGALETQYF.

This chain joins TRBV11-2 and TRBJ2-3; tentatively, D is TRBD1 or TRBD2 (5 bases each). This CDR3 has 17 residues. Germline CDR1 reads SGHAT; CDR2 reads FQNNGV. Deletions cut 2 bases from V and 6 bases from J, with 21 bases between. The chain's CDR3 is CASSLQGIWRNRDTQYF. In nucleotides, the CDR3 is TGTGCCAGCAGCTTACAGGGAATTTGGAGGAATAGGGATACGCAGTATTTT.